This is a list of T cell receptor beta chains from one sample in a study of blood T cell repertoires in COVID-19. Only in-frame clones appear in the TCRdb table, and some are missing; sequencing was by immunoSEQ multiplex PCR. The data hold around 150,000 clones, with around 92% observed a single time. The sequenced material came from peripheral blood. The receptor set was obtained from a young man with COVID-19, enrolled during active disease. CDR3s include the opening cysteine and the closing phenylalanine or tryptophan. A D gene is named only where the DNA matches it firmly. Size is stated for part of the rows, as once, few or many counts, or as a class when the clone is expanded.

NA,TRBV7-2,TRBJ2-5,NA,CASSPGSGIQETQYF,TGTGCCAGCAGCCCAGGTAGCGGAATCCAAGAGACCCAGTACTTC
NA,TRBV19,TRBJ2-2,NA,CASSIQSNTGELFF,TGTGCCAGTAGTATACAGTCAAACACCGGGGAGCTGTTTTTT
TRBD1,TRBV18,TRBJ1-2,once,CASSPPNRGRSGYTF,TGTGCCAGCTCACCACCCAACAGGGGGCGAAGTGGCTACACCTTC
NA,TRBV14,TRBJ2-3,NA,CASSYDSSTDTQYF,TGTGCCAGCAGCTACGACAGTAGCACAGATACGCAGTATTTT
NA,TRBV4-3,TRBJ2-5,NA,CASSQERGAQETQYF,TGCGCCAGCAGCCAAGAACGCGGGGCACAAGAGACCCAGTACTTC
NA,TRBV30,TRBJ2-7,NA,CAWRADSLSYEQYF,TGTGCCTGGAGGGCCGACTCCCTCTCCTACGAGCAGTACTTC
TRBD2,TRBV5-6,TRBJ2-7,NA,CASSLGGSGARGEQYF,TGTGCCAGCAGCTTGGGTGGTAGCGGGGCCAGGGGCGAGCAGTACTTC
TRBD1,TRBV28,TRBJ1-5,few,CASRLPGQGDQPQHF,TGTGCCAGCAGACTTCCGGGACAGGGGGATCAGCCCCAGCATTTT
TRBD1,TRBV7-8,TRBJ1-5,NA,CASSFPTGGSNQPQHF,TGTGCCAGCAGCTTTCCGACAGGGGGTTCCAATCAGCCCCAGCATTTT
TRBD1,TRBV4-1,TRBJ2-3,NA,CASRTGYGTDTQYF,TGCGCCAGCAGGACAGGGTATGGGACAGATACGCAGTATTTT
NA,TRBV5-5,TRBJ1-2,NA,CASSLMPQSAGYTF,TGTGCCAGCAGCCTAATGCCTCAGTCAGCGGGCTACACCTTC
TRBD2,TRBV5-4,TRBJ2-7,NA,CASSPGLREVKEQYF,TGTGCCAGCAGCCCGGGCCTGCGGGAGGTCAAGGAGCAGTACTTC
TRBD1,TRBV7-9,TRBJ1-2,NA,CASSYRDSRNYGYTF,TGTGCCAGCAGCTATCGGGACAGCCGAAACTATGGCTACACCTTC
TRBD1,TRBV4-3,TRBJ2-7,NA,CASSQDARQGAYEQYF,TGCGCCAGCAGCCAAGATGCCCGACAGGGGGCCTACGAGCAGTACTTC
TRBD1,TRBV27,TRBJ1-4,NA,CASSLYPGTGGSTNEKLFF,TGTGCCAGCAGTTTATATCCCGGGACAGGGGGGTCAACTAATGAAAAACTGTTTTTT
NA,TRBV7-9,TRBJ2-7,NA,CASSAYYEQYF,TGTGCCAGCAGCGCCTACTACGAGCAGTACTTC
TRBD1,TRBV5-6,TRBJ2-1,NA,CASTPLEGASYNEQFF,TGTGCCAGCACCCCTCTAGAGGGGGCCTCCTACAATGAGCAGTTCTTC
TRBD1,TRBV7-2,TRBJ2-2,NA,CASSPGQPNTGELFF,TGTGCCAGCAGCCCGGGACAGCCGAACACCGGGGAGCTGTTTTTT
TRBD2,TRBV12-5,TRBJ2-5,NA,CASGSGGLLGETQYF,TGTGCTAGTGGTTCGGGGGGGCTCCTTGGGGAGACCCAGTACTTC
TRBD2,TRBV28,TRBJ2-2,NA,CASSRTGGLAGGRWTGELFF,TGTGCCAGCAGTCGAACCGGGGGACTAGCGGGAGGGCGGTGGACCGGGGAGCTGTTTTTT
TRBD1,TRBV28,TRBJ2-2,NA,CASSSPGQVSTGELFF,TGTGCCAGCAGTTCACCGGGACAGGTTTCCACCGGGGAGCTGTTTTTT
TRBD1,TRBV10-3,TRBJ1-2,NA,CAAGTGGSNYGYTF,TGTGCCGCCGGGACAGGGGGCAGTAACTATGGCTACACCTTC
NA,TRBV11-2,TRBJ2-5,once,CASSLGPTQLETQYF,TGTGCCAGCAGCTTAGGTCCGACTCAGCTAGAGACCCAGTACTTC
NA,TRBV18,TRBJ1-1,NA,CASSPRREDTEAFF,TGTGCCAGCTCACCCCGCAGGGAGGACACTGAAGCTTTCTTT
TRBD1,TRBV9,TRBJ2-7,NA,CASSAPDRDYEQYF,TGTGCCAGCAGCGCCCCAGACAGGGACTACGAGCAGTACTTC
NA,TRBV4-3,TRBJ2-6,NA,CASSQDLSSGANVLTF,TGCGCCAGCAGCCAAGATCTAAGCTCTGGGGCCAACGTCCTGACTTTC
NA,TRBV15,TRBJ1-5,NA,CATSRSVDSNQPQHF,TGTGCCACCAGCAGGTCGGTAGATAGCAATCAGCCCCAGCATTTT
TRBD1,TRBV7-2,TRBJ2-5,NA,CASSLALALPGRQGVVKTQYF,TGTGCCAGCAGCTTAGCACTTGCTCTTCCGGGGAGACAGGGAGTGGTTAAGACCCAGTACTTC
NA,TRBV7-3,TRBJ2-1,NA,CASSPRRSSYNEQFF,TGTGCCAGCAGCCCGCGGCGGAGCTCCTACAATGAGCAGTTCTTC
NA,TRBV7-3,TRBJ2-3,NA,CASSLSSSETQYF,TGTGCCAGCAGCTTATCCTCTAGCGAAACGCAGTATTTT
NA,TRBV6-5,TRBJ1-2,NA,CASGPGQFTLYGYTF,TGTGCCAGCGGACCCGGACAGTTCACGCTCTATGGCTACACCTTC
NA,TRBV7-9,TRBJ1-2,NA,CASSFLYSDRDNNGYTF,TGTGCCAGCAGCTTCCTCTATTCGGACCGGGACAATAATGGCTACACCTTC
NA,TRBV12-5,TRBJ1-5,NA,CASGQSGVSNQPQHF,TGTGCTAGTGGCCAGAGCGGGGTTAGCAATCAGCCCCAGCATTTT